The 10 T cell receptor beta chains reported below all come from one sample, sequenced in a study of regulatory T cells in long-lasting Graves disease. The time point was: newly diagnosed GD, antithyroid drugs for less than 3 months. The TCR library was prepared using RNA isolated from PBMCs. Arm-PCR with iRepertoire HTBI primers amplified the CDR3 regions for these TCR beta libraries. TCRdb reanalysed the multiplex PCR reads using MiXCR and keeps one entry per CDR3 protein. The sample records roughly 510,000 distinct CDR3 sequences, about 16% being singletons. These data were likewise used in another study, on T cells in Graves' hyperthyroidism and ophthalmopathy.

The sample in question was peripheral blood mononuclear cells (PBMCs), obtained at new diagnosis, from a patient treated with antithyroid drugs. All receptors derive from a young man with Graves disease.

This clonotype has ten or more counts. V is TRBV28 and J is TRBJ1-5; D is perhaps TRBD1 (5 bases). The length of the CDR3 is 15 residues. V dropped 6 bases and J dropped 3 bases, with 15 bases sitting between them. Per the germline V gene, CDR1 is MDHEN and CDR2 is SYDVKM. The CDR3 loop reads CASRRSQGFNQPQHF. CDR3 coding DNA: TGTGCCAGCAGGAGGAGTCAGGGCTTCAATCAGCCCCAGCATTTT.

The chain employs TRBV29-1 and TRBJ2-1; TRBD1 matches 10 bases. Germline CDR1 reads SQVTM; CDR2 reads ANQGSEA. V lost 7 bases and J lost 5; bases outside the gene matches: 14. CDR3 length: 16 residues. The CDR3 spells CSAHFPGQGRDNEQFF. CDR3 sequence (DNA): TGCAGCGCCCATTTTCCGGGACAGGGGAGGGACAATGAGCAGTTCTTC.

This clonotype was found a few times. The chain uses TRBV5-1 and TRBJ1-1; D perhaps matches TRBD1 (5 bases). CDR1 is SGHRS and CDR2 is YFSETQ in the germline V gene. Trimming cost V 6 bases and J 5 bases, with 20 bases left between them. CDR3 length equals 15 residues. The CDR3 DNA is TGCGCCAGCAAACTAGGGACGGCGTTGGTGACTGAAGCTTTCTTT. It translates to CASKLGTALVTEAFF.

This clonotype was observed many times. This rearrangement joins TRBV2 to TRBJ2-3; no reliable D call. Trimming removed 8 bases at V and 2 bases at J, with 8 bases between. CDR1 and CDR2 (germline): SNHLY, FYNNEI. There are 12 residues in the CDR3. This CDR3 is CASWGVTDTQYF. CDR3 in DNA: TGTGCCAGCTGGGGTGTCACAGATACGCAGTATTTT.

For this clonotype: This may be a read error, as it is one base from a much larger clone. Without the conserved terminal phenylalanine or tryptophan, this CDR3 likely stems from a read error. This sequence joins TRBV3-1 and TRBJ2-1; 9 nucleotides line up with TRBD2. Germline values: CDR1 LGHDT, CDR2 YNNKEL (reference sequence). V was pared by 2 bases and J by 1 base, with 3 bases of the junction left unmatched. The CDR3 consists of 16 residues. CDR3 region: CASSQLSGRSYNEQFL. The CDR3, as DNA: TGTGCCAGCAGCCAACTAAGCGGGAGGTCCTACAATGAGCAGTTCCTC.

This clonotype turned up a few times. J is TRBJ2-1 and V is TRBV11-3, with 14 bases identical to TRBD2. Germline CDR1 SGHNT, CDR2 YENEEA. The CDR3 runs 20 residues. Trimming at V came to 4 bases and at J to 1 base, leaving 12 bases not matched to a gene. The CDR3 protein is CASSSGTSGSLADSYNEQFF. The CDR3 region has the DNA TGTGCCAGCAGCTCCGGGACTAGCGGGAGTTTAGCAGATTCCTACAATGAGCAGTTCTTC.

There are a few counts of this clonotype. This chain's CDR3 is CASRRDYPKNNEQFF. CDR3 in DNA: TGCGCCAGCAGGAGGGACTACCCAAAGAACAATGAGCAGTTCTTC. The chain couples TRBV4-1 to TRBJ2-1, with 7 bases that match TRBD2. The germline V gene encodes CDR1 MGHRA and CDR2 YSYEKL. The CDR3 consists of 15 residues. The trim removed 6 bases at V and 5 bases at J, leaving 10 bases unmatched.

The genes are TRBV11-2 and TRBJ1-6; no definite D call. Trimming shortened V by 5 bases and J by 10 bases, and 12 bases separated the two germline ends. This CDR3 region has 13 residues. Germline CDR1 is SGHAT and CDR2 is FQNNGV. The DNA of the CDR3 is TGTGCCAGCAGCCCCGACGCCAGGTCACCCCTCCACTTT. This gives the protein CASSPDARSPLHF. The full variable domain, its missing parts supplied by reference TRBV11-2 and TRBJ1-6, is EAGVAQSPRYKIIEKRQSVAFWCNPISGHATLYWYQQILGQGPKLLIQFQNNGVVDDSQLPKDRFSAERLKGVDSTLKIQPAKLEDSAVYLCASSPDARSPLHFGNGTRLTVT.

This clonotype was counted only a few times. This chain uses TRBV7-9 with TRBJ2-7; the D is unclear. Germline loops: CDR1 SEHNR, CDR2 FQNEAQ (reference sequence). The CDR3 consists of 12 residues. Trimming shortened V by 0 bases and J by 4 bases, and 4 bases separated the two germline ends. CDR3 nucleotide sequence: TGTGCCAGCAGCTTAGCTTGGTACGAGCAGTACTTC. Translation: CASSLAWYEQYF.

The CDR3 region has the DNA TGTGCCAGCAATATTAGCGGGAGGGGAGCGGATACGCAGTATTTT. Translation: CASNISGRGADTQYF. V and J are TRBV12-3 or TRBV12-4 and TRBJ2-3, with TRBD2 identical over 11 bases. V lost 7 bases and J lost 6; bases outside the gene matches: 9. The CDR3 is made up of 15 amino acids.